This TCR beta chain stems from a study of OX40 agonist ivuxolimab in advanced cancers. Looking at the study overall: Patients were dosed with the agonistic anti-OX40 (CD134) antibody ivuxolimab. In this trial design, patients received ivuxolimab intravenously at 0.01 to 10 mg/kg every 2 weeks.

The assay was immunoSEQ multiplex PCR, and TCRdb's table has in-frame clones only and misses some. Of around 70,000 clones in the sample, about 79% were seen once. Prior autoimmune disease or systemic immunosuppression barred patients. Trimming cost V 2 bases and J 4 bases, with 13 bases left between them. Germline V gene sequence: CDR1 MNHEY, CDR2 SMNVEV (reference sequence). This CDR3 comprises 15 residues. The table lists this clone with a few counts. Sequencing was performed on CD4+ or CD8+ T cells sorted from blood, taken in a trial of the OX40 agonist ivuxolimab. This sequence originates from an adult with an advanced solid tumor such as melanoma, head and neck, liver or kidney cancer. The chain has TRBV27 and TRBJ2-3; a weak D match, TRBD1 (5 bases). The CDR3 protein is CASSLQGSYPDTQYF. The CDR3 bases are TGTGCCAGCAGTTTACAGGGTAGTTATCCAGATACGCAGTATTTT.